The next 25 T cell receptor beta chains were all read from a single sample in a study of shared clonotypes between healthy human individuals. The table came from immunoSEQ multiplex PCR; TCRdb's copy has only in-frame clones and leaves some out. Of fewer than 3 million clones listed, 92% are singletons. Sequenced: naive CD4+ T cells from PBMCs. Subset here: CD45RA+ positively selected. The receptor source for this set is a man aged 18 to 29 in good health. Some clones in this sample may be carry-over from other donors' samples.

CDR3 nucleotide sequence: TGTGCCAGCAGCCAGGACAGAGGCTACAATGAGCAGTTCTTC. It encodes CASSQDRGYNEQFF. The chain links TRBV7-2 to TRBJ2-1; maybe TRBD1 (6 bases). The CDR3 has 14 amino acids. Per the germline V gene, CDR1 is SGHTA and CDR2 is FQGNSA. The V gene lost 5 bases and the J gene lost 3 bases, with 11 bases spanning the gap.

V and J are TRBV12-5 and TRBJ2-1, with a tentative D call TRBD1 (5 bases). Germline V gene lookup returns CDR1 LGHNT and CDR2 FRNRAP. This CDR3 comprises 15 residues. Trimming removed 5 bases at V and 2 bases at J, with 13 bases between. CDR3 residues: CASGPRDSAYNEQFF. For the CDR3, the DNA is TGTGCTAGTGGTCCCAGGGATTCTGCCTACAATGAGCAGTTCTTC.

The table lists this clone with a count of one. V and J are TRBV4-1 and TRBJ1-4, with D unclear. Germline CDR1 and CDR2: MGHRA and YSYEKL. The CDR3 totals 14 residues. V was clipped by 0 bases and J by 8 bases, with 10 bases between them. The CDR3 DNA reads as TGCGCCAGCAGCCAAGATGCAGGTTCCGAAAAACTGTTTTTT. Protein sequence: CASSQDAGSEKLFF.

This rearrangement joins TRBV23-1 to TRBJ2-1; 9 bases fit TRBD2. TRBV23-1 is marked as an open reading frame, function uncertain. J was trimmed by 0 bases and V by 0 bases; bases with no gene match: 3. The CDR3 covers 17 residues. As DNA, the CDR3 is TGCGCCAGCAGTCAATCGGCGACTAGCGGCTCCTACAATGAGCAGTTCTTC. The encoded protein is CASSQSATSGSYNEQFF.

The chain has TRBV10-3 and TRBJ2-7; TRBD1 or TRBD2 may be the D gene (5 bases each). V shed 6 bases and J shed 7 bases, with 16 bases lying between them. The V gene's germline CDR1 is ENHRY and CDR2 SYGVKD. The CDR3 contains 13 residues. CDR3 amino acids: CAIRLGDLQEQYF. The CDR3 region has the DNA TGTGCCATCAGGTTGGGGGACCTACAAGAGCAGTACTTC.

The chain uses TRBV7-9 and TRBJ1-4; D is perhaps TRBD1 (5 bases). Germline V gene data show CDR1 as SEHNR and CDR2 as FQNEAQ (reference sequence). CDR3 length: 14 residues. Trimming stripped 2 bases from V and 10 bases from J, with 14 bases between. The CDR3 DNA reads as TGTGCCAGCAGCTTAACAGGTCTCGCAGGAAAACTGTTTTTT. This sequence encodes CASSLTGLAGKLFF.

The rearrangement uses TRBV19 and TRBJ1-5; D is possibly TRBD1 (6 bases). The length of the CDR3 is 15 residues. The V gene lost 1 base and the J gene lost 5 bases, with 12 bases spanning the gap. From germline, CDR1 is LNHDA and CDR2 SQIVND (reference sequence). The CDR3 DNA reads TGTGCCAGTAGTATAGGGAGACAGGTTCATCAGCCCCAGCATTTT. As protein: CASSIGRQVHQPQHF. Drawing the rest from reference TRBV19 and TRBJ1-5, the complete variable domain is DGGITQSPKYLFRKEGQNVTLSCEQNLNHDAMYWYRQDPGQGLRLIYYSQIVNDFQKGDIAEGYSVSREKKESFPLTVTSAQKNPTAFYLCASSIGRQVHQPQHFGDGTRLSIL.

The gene calls are TRBV7-2 and TRBJ1-5; D not resolved. The CDR3 sequence is 15 residues long. V lost 5 bases and J lost 3, with 14 bases in between. Germline V gives CDR1 SGHTA, CDR2 FQGNSA. CDR3 residues: CASSQVPSFNQPQHF. CDR3 coding DNA: TGTGCCAGCAGCCAAGTCCCCAGCTTCAATCAGCCCCAGCATTTT.

The rearrangement links TRBV5-5 to TRBJ2-7; a weak D match, TRBD2 (6 bases). There are 16 residues in the CDR3. Germline CDR1 reads SGHKS; CDR2 reads YYEKEE (reference sequence). Trimming stripped 1 base from V and 0 bases from J, with 14 bases between. The CDR3 loop reads CASSLQPAGSSYEQYF. In DNA, the CDR3 is TGTGCCAGCAGCTTGCAGCCCGCCGGGAGCTCCTACGAGCAGTACTTC.

CDR3 nucleotides: TGCAGCGTTGAATGGACTGGGGCCAACGTCCTGACTTTC. Protein sequence: CSVEWTGANVLTF. The chain recombines TRBV29-1 with TRBJ2-6; no reliable D call. CDR3 size: 13 residues. Germline-derived CDR1 and CDR2 are SQVTM and ANQGSEA. Trimming took 2 bases from V and 2 from J, leaving 4 bases between them.

CDR3 DNA: TGTGCCAGCAGTAGGGACAGGGGAGCCCAGCAGTACTTC. Its translation: CASSRDRGAQQYF. This chain connects TRBV6-4 to TRBJ2-7, with 10 nucleotides matching TRBD1. Trimming cost V 5 bases and J 8 bases; bases outside gene matches: 6. This CDR3 comprises 13 residues. Germline CDR1 and CDR2: MRHNA and SNTAGT.

The chain employs TRBV27 and TRBJ2-1; 12 nucleotides match TRBD2. The germline V gene encodes CDR1 MNHEY and CDR2 SMNVEV (reference sequence). Germline trimming cut 5 bases from V and 10 bases from J; bases unmatched to any gene: 6. This CDR3 has 14 amino acids. CDR3: CASSASGRGGEQFF. The CDR3 nucleotides read TGTGCCAGCAGTGCTAGCGGGAGGGGAGGAGAGCAGTTCTTC.

This sequence joins TRBV9 and TRBJ2-5; D uncertain. Germline CDR1 SGDLS, CDR2 YYNGEE. The V end lost 4 bases, the J end lost 0 bases, and 16 bases lay between the germline ends. The CDR3 totals 16 residues. CDR3: CASSPRTAPNQETQYF. CDR3 nucleotides: TGTGCCAGCAGCCCTCGGACCGCTCCAAACCAAGAGACCCAGTACTTC.

CDR3 in amino acids: CASSFTLAPQETQYF. CDR3 DNA sequence: TGCGCCAGCAGCTTTACTCTAGCGCCCCAAGAGACCCAGTACTTC. The rearrangement joins TRBV5-1 to TRBJ2-5; a possible D gene is TRBD2 (6 bases). Trimming took 2 bases from V and 1 from J, leaving 12 bases between them. Germline lookup yields CDR1 SGHRS and CDR2 YFSETQ. This CDR3 is 15 amino acids long.

This sequence joins TRBV19 and TRBJ1-5, with D uncertain. Trimming removed 11 bases at V and 1 base at J, with 12 bases between. The CDR3 is 13 amino acids. Germline V lookup: CDR1 LNHDA, CDR2 SQIVND (reference sequence). This CDR3 is CAASEISNQPQHF. The CDR3 DNA sequence: TGTGCCGCCTCAGAGATCAGCAATCAGCCCCAGCATTTT.

V is TRBV29-1 and J is TRBJ2-3, with TRBD2 matching over 11 bases. Germline assignment: CDR1 SQVTM and CDR2 ANQGSEA. The trim removed 6 bases at V and 0 bases at J, leaving 5 bases unmatched. CDR3 length: 15 residues. The CDR3: CSVKGTSGSTDTQYF. The CDR3 nucleotides are TGCAGCGTGAAAGGGACTAGCGGAAGCACAGATACGCAGTATTTT.

V and J are TRBV7-2 and TRBJ2-7, with D unresolved. Germline lookup yields CDR1 SGHTA and CDR2 FQGNSA. With 2 bases removed from V and 3 bases from J, the gap between germline ends came to 14 bases. This CDR3 region has 15 residues. CDR3 bases: TGTGCCAGCAGCTTATTCCCCGTCGGTGTCTACGAGCAGTACTTC. Translation: CASSLFPVGVYEQYF.

This chain links TRBV2 with TRBJ1-3; D is unresolved. CDR3 length equals 14 residues. Trimming removed 2 bases at V and 8 bases at J, with 13 bases between. The germline V gene encodes CDR1 SNHLY and CDR2 FYNNEI. The CDR3 region is CASSETFTRDTIYF. Written as DNA, the CDR3 is TGTGCCAGCAGTGAAACGTTTACCCGGGACACCATATATTTT.

V and J are TRBV19 and TRBJ1-5; weak D call: TRBD1 (6 bases). The CDR3 is 16 amino acids. With 3 bases removed from V and 0 bases from J, the gap between germline ends came to 12 bases. Germline V lookup: CDR1 LNHDA, CDR2 SQIVND (reference sequence). The CDR3 DNA reads as TGTGCCAGTAGTATCGGCAGGGGCTATAGCAATCAGCCCCAGCATTTT. Its protein is CASSIGRGYSNQPQHF.

To note about this clone: The sample has other DNA sequences that encode this CDR3 too. The gene calls are TRBV6-4 and TRBJ1-2; D possibly corresponds to TRBD1 (5 bases). With 2 bases removed from V and 7 bases from J, the gap between germline ends came to 8 bases. Per the germline V gene, CDR1 is MRHNA and CDR2 is SNTAGT. The CDR3 has 12 amino acids. CDR3 in amino acids: CASSDRGSGYTF. CDR3 DNA sequence: TGTGCCAGCAGTGACCGGGGGTCTGGCTACACCTTC.

CDR3 sequence: CASSLCILVRSGANVLTF. The DNA for the CDR3 is TGTGCCAGCAGTTTATGTATTCTGGTTCGCTCTGGGGCCAACGTCCTGACTTTC. The chain joins TRBV28 to TRBJ2-6, with D uncertain. Germline lookup yields CDR1 MDHEN and CDR2 SYDVKM. The CDR3 loop spans 18 amino acids. V lost 0 bases to trimming and J lost 0 bases, with 12 bases between them.

V and J are TRBV28 and TRBJ1-5; weak D call: TRBD1 (5 bases). V lost 6 bases, J lost 4 bases, and 28 bases lay in between. The germline V gene has CDR1 MDHEN and CDR2 SYDVKM. The CDR3 runs 19 residues. In nucleotides, the CDR3 is TGTGCCAGCAGCCCACCTGGGATCCGGACAAAGGGAATAAATCAGCCCCAGCATTTT. The encoded protein is CASSPPGIRTKGINQPQHF.

CDR3 DNA sequence: TGTGCCAGCACAGGACCTGGAAACACCATATATTTT. Protein product: CASTGPGNTIYF. The V call is TRBV19, the J call TRBJ1-3, with a possible D match to TRBD1 (5 bases). The germline gives CDR1 LNHDA, CDR2 SQIVND (reference sequence). V dropped 9 bases and J dropped 2 bases, with 8 bases sitting between them. The CDR3 is 12 residues long.

V gene TRBV10-1 combines with J gene TRBJ2-3; D remains unclear. Trimming pared 2 bases from V and 4 bases from J, leaving 7 bases between. Germline lookup yields CDR1 WNHNN and CDR2 SYGVQD (reference sequence). The CDR3 has 13 amino acids. The CDR3 loop reads CASSERGADTQYF. DNA for the CDR3: TGCGCCAGCAGTGAGCGTGGTGCAGATACGCAGTATTTT.

The chain employs TRBV19 and TRBJ1-1; D might be TRBD1 (5 bases). V lost 3 bases, J lost 3 bases, and 17 bases lay in between. The V gene's germline CDR1 is LNHDA and CDR2 SQIVND (reference sequence). The CDR3 sequence is 16 residues long. CDR3 DNA: TGTGCCAGTAGTATCCCCCAGGGCGGCCACCACACTGAAGCTTTCTTT. The encoded protein is CASSIPQGGHHTEAFF.